This T cell receptor beta chain is drawn from a study of metastatic and nonmetastatic thyroid tumors. Overall study results and limits: Reports indicated that malignant thyroid tumors showed significantly higher TCR beta diversity than benign nodules did, in blood and tumor.

This clone came up many times. Its antigen is not known. Trimming took 5 bases from V and 5 from J, leaving 7 bases between them. The CDR3 has 12 residues. Patients had received no treatment of any kind before thyroid surgery. In the authors' workflow: Across clinicopathological groups, CDR3 differences served as the basis for building a distant-metastasis classifier for papillary thyroid cancer. TCRdb reassembled clones from the PCR reads with MiXCR. The V and J calls here are based on TCRdb, not the publication. The table shows around 16,000 clones, with over 20% occurring only once. Sequencing was carried out using adjacent normal tissue. This chain uses TRBV12-3 or TRBV12-4 with TRBJ2-1; D is unclear. This clonotype was sampled from a female donor with papillary thyroid cancer or a benign thyroid nodule (not recorded which). Some clones in this sample may be carry-over from other donors' samples. The CDR3 DNA reads TGTGCCAGCAGTCCGATTGACAATGAGCAGTTCTTC. It codes for CASSPIDNEQFF.